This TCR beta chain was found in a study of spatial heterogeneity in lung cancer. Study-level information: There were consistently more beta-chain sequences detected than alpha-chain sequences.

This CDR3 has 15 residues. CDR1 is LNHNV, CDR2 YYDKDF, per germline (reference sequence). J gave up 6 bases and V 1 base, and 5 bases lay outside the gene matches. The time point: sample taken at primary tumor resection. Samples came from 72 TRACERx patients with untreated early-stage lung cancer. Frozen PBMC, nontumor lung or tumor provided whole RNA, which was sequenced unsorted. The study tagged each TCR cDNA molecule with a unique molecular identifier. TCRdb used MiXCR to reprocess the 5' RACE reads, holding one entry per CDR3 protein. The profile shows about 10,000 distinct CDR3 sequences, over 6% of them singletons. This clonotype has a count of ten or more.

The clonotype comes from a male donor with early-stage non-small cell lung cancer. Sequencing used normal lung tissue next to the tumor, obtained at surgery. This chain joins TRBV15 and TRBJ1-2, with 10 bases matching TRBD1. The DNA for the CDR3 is TGTGCCACCAGCAGAGGACAGGGGGCGAGCGATGGCTACACCTTC. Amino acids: CATSRGQGASDGYTF.